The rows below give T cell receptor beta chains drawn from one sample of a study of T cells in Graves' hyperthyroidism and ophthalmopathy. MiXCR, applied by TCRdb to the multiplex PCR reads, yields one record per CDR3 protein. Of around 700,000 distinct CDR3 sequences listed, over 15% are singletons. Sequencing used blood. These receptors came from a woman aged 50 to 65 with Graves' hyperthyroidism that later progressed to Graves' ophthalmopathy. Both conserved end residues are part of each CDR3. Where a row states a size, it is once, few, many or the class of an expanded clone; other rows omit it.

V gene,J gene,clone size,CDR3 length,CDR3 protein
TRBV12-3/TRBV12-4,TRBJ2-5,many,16,CASSLLLAGGDETQYF
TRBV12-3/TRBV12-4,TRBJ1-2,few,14,CASWQGPANYGYTF
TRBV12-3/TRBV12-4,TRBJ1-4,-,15,CASSFGDRSREKLFF
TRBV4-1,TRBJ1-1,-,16,CASSQDGGVANTETFF
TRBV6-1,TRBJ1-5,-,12,CASDGLGEPQHF
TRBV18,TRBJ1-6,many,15,CASSPPRTGPFLLHF
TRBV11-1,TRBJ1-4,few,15,CASSSRGRSNEKLFF
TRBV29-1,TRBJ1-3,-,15,CSVLGQGVSGNTIYF
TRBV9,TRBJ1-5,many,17,CASSPGTGSYSNQPQHF
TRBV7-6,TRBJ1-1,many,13,CASSLALRTEAFF
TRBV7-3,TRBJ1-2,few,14,CASSSSSRQGDYTF
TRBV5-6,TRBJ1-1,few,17,CASTNRGGVGAEAEAFF
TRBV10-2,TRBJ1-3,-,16,CASSESSLPRGNTIYF
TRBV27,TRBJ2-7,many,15,CASSRSGTGDYEQYF
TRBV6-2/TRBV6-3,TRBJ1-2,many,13,CATRTGGSYGYTF
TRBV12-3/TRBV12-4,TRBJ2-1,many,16,CASSLMAPSPYNEQFF
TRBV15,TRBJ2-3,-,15,CATSINRGRRDTQYF
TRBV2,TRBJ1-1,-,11,CASKDLGGAFF
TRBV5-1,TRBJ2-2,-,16,CASSLPGLAGTGELFF
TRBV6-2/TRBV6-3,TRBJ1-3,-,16,CASRRDRADEGNTIYF
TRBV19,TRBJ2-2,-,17,CASSLRATRSSTGELFF
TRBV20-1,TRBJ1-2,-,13,CSARGTANYGYTF
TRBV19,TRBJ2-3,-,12,CASSQERGGQNF
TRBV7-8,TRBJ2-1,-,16,CASSLDRNTPLNEQFF
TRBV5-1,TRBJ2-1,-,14,CASRSSSGGNEQFF
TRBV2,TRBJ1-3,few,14,CASSEAQQGYTIYF
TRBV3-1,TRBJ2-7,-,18,CASSLVGTSRFRLREQYF
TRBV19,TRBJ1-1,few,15,CASSAHPGSGAEAFF
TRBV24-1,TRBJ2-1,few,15,CATSDDRASYNEQFF
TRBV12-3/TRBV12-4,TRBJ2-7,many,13,CASSGHRGGEQYF
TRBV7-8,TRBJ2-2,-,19,CASSLIPSGGLANTGELFF
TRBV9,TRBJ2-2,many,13,CASTNLRNGELFF
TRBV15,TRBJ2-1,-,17,CATSRDYGGASYNEQFF
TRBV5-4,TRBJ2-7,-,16,CASSLVKASFSYEQYF
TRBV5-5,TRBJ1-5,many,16,CASSFYQGAVNQPQHF
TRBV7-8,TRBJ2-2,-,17,CASSSPRDRGSTGELVF
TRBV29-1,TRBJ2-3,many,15,CSARDRVRSTDTQYF
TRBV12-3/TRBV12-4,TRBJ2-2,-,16,CASSQAASGGPPRLFF
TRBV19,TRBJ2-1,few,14,CASSTQGINNEQFF
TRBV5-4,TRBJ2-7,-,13,CASSLGQGLEQYF
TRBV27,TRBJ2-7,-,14,CASSTGTSNYEQYF
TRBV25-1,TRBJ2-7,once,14,CASNEYNSPYEQYF
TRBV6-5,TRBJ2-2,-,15,CASSYSIPGTGELFF
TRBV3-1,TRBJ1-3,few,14,CASSQAGAGNTIYF
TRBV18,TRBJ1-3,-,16,CASSPPWDFSGNTIYF
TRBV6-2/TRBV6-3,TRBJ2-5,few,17,CASSNVAGGRLSETQYF
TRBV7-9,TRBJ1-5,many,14,CASSTTGSNQPQHF
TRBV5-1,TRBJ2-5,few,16,CASSRWGLAGQETQYF
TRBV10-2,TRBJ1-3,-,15,CSSKLDSYSGNTIYF
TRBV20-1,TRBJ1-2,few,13,CSASENRGGGYTF
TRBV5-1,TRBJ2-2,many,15,CASSQETGYTGELFF